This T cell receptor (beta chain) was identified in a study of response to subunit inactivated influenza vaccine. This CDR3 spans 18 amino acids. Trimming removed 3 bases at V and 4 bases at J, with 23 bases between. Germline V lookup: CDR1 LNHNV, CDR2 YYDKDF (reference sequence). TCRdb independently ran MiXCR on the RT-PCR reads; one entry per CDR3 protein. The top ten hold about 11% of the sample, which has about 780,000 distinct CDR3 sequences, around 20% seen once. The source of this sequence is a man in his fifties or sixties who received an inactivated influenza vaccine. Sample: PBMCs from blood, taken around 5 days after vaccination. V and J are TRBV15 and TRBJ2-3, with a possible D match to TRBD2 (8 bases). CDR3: CATSSQGGGAGVADTQYF. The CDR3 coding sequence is TGTGCCACCAGCAGCCAGGGGGGAGGAGCGGGAGTTGCAGATACGCAGTATTTT.